This T cell receptor (beta chain) was identified in a study of CD8+CD57+ T cells in acquired aplastic anemia (dated by TCRdb to the late 2010s). Study-level background: On average, sorted CD4+ and CD8+ cells yielded 3.2 ug of extracted DNA, with a range of about 0.17 to 27.4 ug. Mean read counts for healthy donor samples were about 10.8 million for CD4+ cells and around 11 million for CD8+ cells.

TCR repertoires of sorted CD4+ and CD8+ blood T cells from severe aplastic anemia patients and healthy subjects were deep-sequenced in the study. Ficoll-Paque density gradient centrifugation was used to isolate peripheral blood mononuclear cells. Before DNA extraction, CD4+ and CD8+ T cells were sorted by FACS or by magnetic beads. Genomic DNA served as template for TCR beta VDJ combination and CDR3 sequence profiling. An Illumina HiSeq 2000 was used for TCR repertoire sequencing. The original pipeline was this. TRBV/TRBJ rearrangement plots, CDR3 size and DJ length profiles, and Simpson's diversity index were used to assess repertoires. The immunodominant clone was defined as the most abundant DNA sequence in deep sequencing data. CDR3 amino acid sequences were checked for sharing between subjects and were compared against published repertoires and the VDJdb database. The public reads were reanalyzed by TCRdb: fastp trimming at Q25, MiXCR alignment, in-frame beta chains only. Rows matching on CDR3 protein sequence are summarized as one entry with the most common DNA and genes. Clone size and V and J calls follow TCRdb, not the original study. The sample table shows about 80,000 distinct CDR3 sequences, and 40% to 50% are seen once. The ten largest account for roughly 70% of the sample.

A remark on this clonotype: Its antigen target is currently unknown. Base qualities are not at hand, and no much larger clone is one base apart.

What the authors observed across the whole study: Patients and healthy controls showed no significant difference in CD8+ Simpson's diversity (P=0.060). Twenty-nine CD8+ CDR3 sequences were found in both patients and controls but appeared to be highly expressed in patients and within the immunodominant clones of the patients.

Specimen: sorted CD4+, CD8+, or CD8+CD57+ T cells (not recorded which) from PBMCs. The TCR sequence derives from a human donor in good health, serving as a control.

The CDR3 region: CSASLEEQYF. Here is the DNA: TGCAGTGCTAGTTTAGAGGAGCAGTACTTC. The rearranged chain carries TRBV20-1 and TRBJ2-7; confidence is insufficient to name the D gene. V lost 3 bases and J lost 7 bases; the stretch between them is 7 bases long. According to the germline V gene (reference sequence), CDR1 reads DFQATT and CDR2 reads SNEGSKA. The cysteine opens and the phenylalanine closes a CDR3 of 10 amino acids. Only CDR3 DNA remains: 30 bases, in frame from the first base.